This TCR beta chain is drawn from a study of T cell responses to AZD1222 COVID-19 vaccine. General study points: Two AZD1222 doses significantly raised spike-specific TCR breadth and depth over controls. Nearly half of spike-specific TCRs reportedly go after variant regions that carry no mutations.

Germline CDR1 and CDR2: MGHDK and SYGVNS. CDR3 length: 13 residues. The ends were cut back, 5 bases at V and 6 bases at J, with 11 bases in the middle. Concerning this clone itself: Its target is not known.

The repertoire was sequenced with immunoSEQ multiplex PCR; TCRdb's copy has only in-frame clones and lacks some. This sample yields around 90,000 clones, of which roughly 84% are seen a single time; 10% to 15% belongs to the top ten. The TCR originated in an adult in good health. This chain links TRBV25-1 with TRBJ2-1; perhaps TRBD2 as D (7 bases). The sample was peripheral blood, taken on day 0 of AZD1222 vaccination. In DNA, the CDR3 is TGTGCCAGCAGTATAAGGGGGGGCAATGAGCAGTTCTTC. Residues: CASSIRGGNEQFF. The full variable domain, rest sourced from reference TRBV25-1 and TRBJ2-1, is EADIYQTPRYLVIGTGKKITLECSQTMGHDKMYWYQQDPGMELHLIHYSYGVNSTEKGDLSSESTVSRIRTEHFPLTLESARPSHTSQYLCASSIRGGNEQFFGPGTRLTVL.